Following are 18 T cell receptor beta chains from one sample sequenced in a study of cytomegalovirus exposure and HLA in healthy donors. PCR was performed using 60 Vbeta and 13 Jbeta primers. The repertoire was sequenced with immunoSEQ multiplex PCR; TCRdb's copy has only in-frame clones and lacks some. The profile shows about 160,000 clones, 81% of them singletons. Sequenced input: PBMCs. The receptor source for this set is a man aged 45-65 years in good health and CMV-seropositive.

This sequence joins TRBV7-2 and TRBJ2-1; 8 nucleotides match TRBD2. Germline CDR1 SGHTA, CDR2 FQGNSA. With 1 base clipped from V and 6 bases from J, the junction kept 5 bases outside the gene matches. CDR3 length: 15 residues. The CDR3 loop reads CASSLGGTSLNEQFF. The DNA for the CDR3 is TGTGCCAGCAGCTTAGGAGGGACTAGTCTCAATGAGCAGTTCTTC.

The chain is built from TRBV6-5 and TRBJ2-5; 8 bases are a match to TRBD1. The J call is doubtful: the DNA matches TRBJ2-7 better. Germline CDR1 is MNHEY and CDR2 is SVGAGI. This CDR3 has 15 residues. CDR3 bases: TGTGCCAGCAGTACCCCCGAGACAGGGGCCCACGAGCAGTACTTC. Protein sequence: CASSTPETGAHEQYF.

The rearrangement uses TRBV11-2 and TRBJ1-2, with D possibly TRBD1 on 6 matching bases. The CDR3 loop spans 14 amino acids. Trimming took 5 bases from V and 3 from J, leaving 13 bases between them. Per the germline V gene, CDR1 is SGHAT and CDR2 is FQNNGV. CDR3 loop: CASSVGGGHYGYTF. In nucleotides, the CDR3 is TGTGCCAGCAGCGTAGGCGGGGGCCACTATGGCTACACCTTC.

Comment on this clone: The junction does not match germline at one end; this may be a read error. V is TRBV7-7 and J is TRBJ2-1; TRBD1 aligns across 8 bases. Germline V gene data show CDR1 as SSHAT and CDR2 as FNYEAQ (reference sequence). This CDR3 spans 14 amino acids. The CDR3 DNA sequence: TGTGCTAGCAGCGCCGGGACAGGCGCCAATGAGCAGTTCTTC. Translated: CASSAGTGANEQFF.

V gene TRBV5-1 combines with J gene TRBJ2-3; 7 nucleotides match TRBD2. The CDR3 loop spans 18 amino acids. CDR1 is SGHRS and CDR2 is YFSETQ in the germline V gene. Trimming cost V 5 bases and J 2 bases; bases outside gene matches: 17. CDR3 coding DNA: TGCGCCAGCAGACTCCCGAGTAGCGGGTCCGGGTACACAGATACGCAGTATTTT. It is translated as CASRLPSSGSGYTDTQYF. Together with reference TRBV5-1 and TRBJ2-3, the CDR3 gives the full variable domain: KAGVTQTPRYLIKTRGQQVTLSCSPISGHRSVSWYQQTPGQGLQFLFEYFSETQRNKGNFPGRFSGRQFSNSRSEMNVSTLELGDSALYLCASRLPSSGSGYTDTQYFGPGTRLTVL.

This sequence joins TRBV7-9 and TRBJ2-1; no firm D call. V was pared by 1 base and J by 6 bases, with 4 bases between. Germline V CDR1 and CDR2: SEHNR, FQNEAQ (reference sequence). The length of the CDR3 is 12 residues. The CDR3 here is CASSLVRNEQFF. The DNA for the CDR3 is TGTGCCAGCAGCTTAGTCCGCAATGAGCAGTTCTTC.

The V gene is TRBV6-1, the J gene TRBJ2-5; possible D gene TRBD1, 5 bases. The CDR3 runs 12 residues. The V and J ends lost 5 bases and 5 bases respectively, with 9 bases between them. Germline V gene lookup returns CDR1 MNHNS and CDR2 SASEGT. The CDR3 reads CASSRAGETQYF. In nucleotides, the CDR3 is TGTGCCAGCAGTAGGGCAGGGGAGACCCAGTACTTC.

This clone was seen only a few times. This chain joins TRBV4-1 and TRBJ2-3; D is unresolved. The CDR3 totals 15 residues. Between the trimmed V and J ends, which lost 0 bases and 5 bases, there was a span of 12 bases. The V gene's germline CDR1 is MGHRA and CDR2 YSYEKL. DNA of the CDR3: TGCGCCAGCAGCCAAGAGGGCCCTTCGGAAGATACGCAGTATTTT. This gives the protein CASSQEGPSEDTQYF.

The V call is TRBV18, the J call TRBJ1-1; 7 bases agree with TRBD1. Per the germline V gene, CDR1 is KGHSH and CDR2 is LQKENI. This CDR3 has 16 residues. V shed 4 bases and J 5 bases; nucleotides not matched to a gene: 13. The DNA of the CDR3 is TGTGCCAGCTCACGAGGGGGCGCCGAGATGAGGACTGAAGCTTTCTTT. It encodes CASSRGGAEMRTEAFF. The whole variable domain, remainder taken from reference TRBV18 and TRBJ1-1, is NAGVMQNPRHLVRRRGQEARLRCSPMKGHSHVYWYRQLPEEGLKFMVYLQKENIIDESGMPKERFSAEFPKEGPSILRIQQVVRGDSAAYFCASSRGGAEMRTEAFFGQGTRLTVV.

The CDR3 nucleotides read TGTGCCAGCAGTTTATGGCCTAGCGGGAGCACAGATACGCAGTATTTT. Translated, it gives CASSLWPSGSTDTQYF. The chain uses TRBV28 and TRBJ2-3; 8 nucleotides agree with TRBD2. Germline V CDR1 and CDR2: MDHEN, SYDVKM. Germline trimming cut 0 bases from V and 0 bases from J; bases unmatched to any gene: 2. The CDR3 runs 16 residues.

The chain uses TRBV30 and TRBJ2-7; a weak D match, TRBD2 (5 bases). The V gene lost 0 bases and the J gene lost 2 bases, with 11 bases spanning the gap. CDR3 size: 14 residues. The V gene's germline CDR1 is GTSNPN and CDR2 SVGIG (reference sequence). CDR3 region: CAWSVQAVTYEQYF. The CDR3 bases are TGTGCCTGGAGTGTACAAGCGGTTACCTACGAGCAGTACTTC.

V is TRBV19 and J is TRBJ2-7; 10 bases fit TRBD2. Trimming removed 6 bases from V and 2 bases from J; junction bases left unmatched: 7. The CDR3 totals 15 residues. The V gene's germline CDR1 is LNHDA and CDR2 SQIVND (reference sequence). CDR3 protein: CASSISGGSPYEQYF. As DNA, the CDR3 is TGTGCCAGTAGCATTAGCGGGGGGTCTCCCTACGAGCAGTACTTC.

This clone was seen a handful of times. V and J are TRBV5-4 and TRBJ2-2, with D maybe TRBD2 (6 bases). Germline CDR1 is SGHNT and CDR2 is YYREEE (reference sequence). This CDR3 has 17 amino acids. Trimming stripped 6 bases from V and 3 bases from J, with 21 bases between. The DNA for the CDR3 is TGTGCCAGCACCTTCCAGGCCCTCGCGGGGCACACCGGGGAGCTGTTTTTT. Residues: CASTFQALAGHTGELFF.

The CDR3 coding sequence is TGTGCCAGCGGCCCCAGCGGGGGGGCCTTTCTGGCAGATACGCAGTATTTT. This translates into CASGPSGGAFLADTQYF. The V and J genes are TRBV27 and TRBJ2-3; 10 positions match TRBD2. The CDR3 runs 17 residues. The trim removed 8 bases at V and 4 bases at J, leaving 15 bases unmatched. Germline V gene data show CDR1 as MNHEY and CDR2 as SMNVEV (reference sequence).

This clone was detected a few times. The V and J genes are TRBV5-1 and TRBJ2-5, with TRBD2 matching 9 bases. CDR3 length: 16 residues. The ends lost 0 bases at V and 0 bases at J; junction bases unmatched: 3. CDR1 is SGHRS and CDR2 is YFSETQ in the germline V gene. The CDR3 reads CASSLAPSGDQETQYF. The CDR3 DNA follows: TGCGCCAGCAGCTTGGCCCCTAGCGGGGACCAAGAGACCCAGTACTTC.

The chain carries TRBV6-1 and TRBJ1-5, with D tentatively TRBD1 (5 bases). V was pared by 6 bases and J by 6 bases, with 12 bases between. Germline-derived CDR1 and CDR2 are MNHNS and SASEGT. The CDR3 is made up of 13 amino acids. The CDR3 DNA reads as TGTGCCAGCAGGCGGGACTCGCCTCAGCCCCAGCATTTT. It is translated as CASRRDSPQPQHF.

This clone has more than one count but fewer than ten. The chain uses TRBV28 and TRBJ1-1; 12 bases are a match to TRBD1. There are 15 residues in the CDR3. The trim removed 5 bases at V and 8 bases at J, leaving 9 bases unmatched. Germline V gene lookup returns CDR1 MDHEN and CDR2 SYDVKM. The CDR3 reads CASSTGGQGAREAFF. The DNA for the CDR3 is TGTGCCAGCAGTACAGGGGGACAGGGGGCGAGAGAAGCTTTCTTT.

V gene TRBV2 combines with J gene TRBJ1-2; D is possibly TRBD1 (6 bases). The CDR3 has 14 residues. V was pared by 7 bases and J by 7 bases, with 19 bases between. Germline assignment: CDR1 SNHLY and CDR2 FYNNEI. The CDR3 DNA reads TGTGCCAGCACAATACAGGGATTGAGCTCTGGCTACACCTTC. It translates to CASTIQGLSSGYTF.